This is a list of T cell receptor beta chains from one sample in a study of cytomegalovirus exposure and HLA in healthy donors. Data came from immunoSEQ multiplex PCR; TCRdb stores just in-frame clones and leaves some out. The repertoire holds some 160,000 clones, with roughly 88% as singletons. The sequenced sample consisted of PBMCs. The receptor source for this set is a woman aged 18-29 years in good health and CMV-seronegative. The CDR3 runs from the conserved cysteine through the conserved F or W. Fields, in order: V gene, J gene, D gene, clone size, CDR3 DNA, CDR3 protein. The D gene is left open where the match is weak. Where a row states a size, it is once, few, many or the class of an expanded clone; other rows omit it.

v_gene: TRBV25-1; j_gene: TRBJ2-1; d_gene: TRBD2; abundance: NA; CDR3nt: TGTGCCAGCAGTAAGCTAGCGGGGGATTTGAATGAGCAGTTCTTC; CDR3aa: CASSKLAGDLNEQFF
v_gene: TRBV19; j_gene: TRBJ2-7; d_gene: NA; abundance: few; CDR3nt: TGTGCCAGTAGTAAGGGAGAGTGGTCTTACGAGCAGTACTTC; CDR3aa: CASSKGEWSYEQYF
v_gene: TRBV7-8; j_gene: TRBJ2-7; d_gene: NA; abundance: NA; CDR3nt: TGTGCCAGCAGGAACTCCTACGAGCAGTACTTC; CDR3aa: CASRNSYEQYF
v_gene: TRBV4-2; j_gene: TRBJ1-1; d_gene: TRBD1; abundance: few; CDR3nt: TGTGCCAGCAGCCAAGGGGACAGGGGGCGATTCACTGAAGCTTTCTTT; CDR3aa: CASSQGDRGRFTEAFF
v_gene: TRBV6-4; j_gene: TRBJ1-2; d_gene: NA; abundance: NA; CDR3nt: TGTGCCAGCAGTGTAGACACCACGACGCCTAACTATGGCTACACCTTC; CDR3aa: CASSVDTTTPNYGYTF
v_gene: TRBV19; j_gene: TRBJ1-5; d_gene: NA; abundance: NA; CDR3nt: TGTGCCAGCTCTCTCATCGGGGCCCAAGGAGGGCAGCCCCAGCATTTT; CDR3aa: CASSLIGAQGGQPQHF
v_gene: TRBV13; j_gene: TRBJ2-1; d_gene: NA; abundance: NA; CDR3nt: TGTGCCAGCAGAGGACCCCACGGCGGGTATGAGCAGTTCTTC; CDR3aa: CASRGPHGGYEQFF
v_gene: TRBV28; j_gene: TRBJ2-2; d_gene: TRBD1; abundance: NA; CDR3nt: TGTGCCATCCTACCGGGACAGGGAGTATTCACCGGGGAGCTGTTTTTT; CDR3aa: CAILPGQGVFTGELFF
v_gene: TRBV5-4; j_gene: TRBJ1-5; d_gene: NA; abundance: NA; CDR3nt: TGTGCCAGCAGCTTGGCGGGGCAGCCCCAGCATTTT; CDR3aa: CASSLAGQPQHF
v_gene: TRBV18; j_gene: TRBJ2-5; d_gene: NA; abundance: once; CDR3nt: TGTGCCAGCTCACCGAACTCAGGTACGGCGGAGACCCAGTACTTC; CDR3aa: CASSPNSGTAETQYF
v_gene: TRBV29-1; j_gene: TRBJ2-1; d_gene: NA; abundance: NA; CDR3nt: TGCAGCGTTGAAGGGGGACTCGGGGGAAAAGGTTTGAATGAGCAGTTCTTC; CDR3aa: CSVEGGLGGKGLNEQFF
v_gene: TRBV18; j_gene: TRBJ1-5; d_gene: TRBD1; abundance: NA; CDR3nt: TGTGCCAGCTCAGGACAGGGTTCGAATCAGCCCCAGCATTTT; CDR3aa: CASSGQGSNQPQHF
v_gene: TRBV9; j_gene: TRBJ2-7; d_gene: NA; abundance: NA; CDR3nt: TGTGCCAGCAGCCCACGGGCGGGGGCATACTCCTACGAGCAGTACTTC; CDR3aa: CASSPRAGAYSYEQYF
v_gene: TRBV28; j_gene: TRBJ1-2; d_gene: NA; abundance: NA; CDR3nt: TGTGCCAGCAGTTTACTCCACGGGGGCTACACCTTC; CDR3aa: CASSLLHGGYTF
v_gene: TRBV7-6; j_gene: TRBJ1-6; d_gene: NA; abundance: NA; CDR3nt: TGTGCCAGCAGTGAACGGGATTCCTATAATTCACCCCTCCACTTT; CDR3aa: CASSERDSYNSPLHF
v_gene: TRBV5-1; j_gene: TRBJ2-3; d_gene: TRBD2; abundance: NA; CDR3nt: TGCGCCAGCAGCTTGGAGGGACTAGCGATCTTCACAGATACGCAGTATTTT; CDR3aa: CASSLEGLAIFTDTQYF
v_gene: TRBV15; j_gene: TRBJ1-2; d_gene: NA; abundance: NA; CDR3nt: TGTGCCACCAGCAGAGGAAGGAGCGGCTACACCTTC; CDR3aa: CATSRGRSGYTF
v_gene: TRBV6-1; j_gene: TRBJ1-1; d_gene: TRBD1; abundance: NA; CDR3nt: TGTGCCAGCAGTCCTACAGGGGGTATCACTGAAGCTTTCTTT; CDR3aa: CASSPTGGITEAFF
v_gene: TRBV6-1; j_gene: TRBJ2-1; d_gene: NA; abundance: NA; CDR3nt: TGTGCCAGCAGTGCGGGTTACGAGCAGTTCTTC; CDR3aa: CASSAGYEQFF
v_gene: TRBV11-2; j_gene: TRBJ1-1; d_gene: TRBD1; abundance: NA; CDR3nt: TGTGCCAGCAGCTCCCCCCTGCGACAGGGGTACACTGAAGCTTTCTTT; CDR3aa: CASSSPLRQGYTEAFF
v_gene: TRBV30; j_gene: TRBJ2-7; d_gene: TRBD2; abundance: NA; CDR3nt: TGTGCCTGGAGTTCGGGGGGGGCCCGTCGGTTGTGGCAGTACTTC; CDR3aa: CAWSSGGARRLWQYF
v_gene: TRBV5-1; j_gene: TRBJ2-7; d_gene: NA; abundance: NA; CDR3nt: TGCGCCAGCAGCTTGGTTGTTGCGATCCAGGGTATGGCCTACGAGCAGTACTTC; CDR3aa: CASSLVVAIQGMAYEQYF
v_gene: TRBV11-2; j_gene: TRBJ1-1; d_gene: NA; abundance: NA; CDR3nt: TGTGCCAGCAGCTTAGGCTGGGCAGGTGAAGCTTTCTTT; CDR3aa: CASSLGWAGEAFF
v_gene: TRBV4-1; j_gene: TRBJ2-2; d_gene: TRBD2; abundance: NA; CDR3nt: TGCGCCAGCAGCCAACTGGGGAGCGGGGGGAGGACCGGGGAGCTGTTTTTT; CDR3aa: CASSQLGSGGRTGELFF
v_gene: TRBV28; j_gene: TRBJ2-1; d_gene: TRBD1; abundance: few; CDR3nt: TGTGCCAGCAGTTGGGGGCGCAGGGGGATGAATGAGCAGTTCTTC; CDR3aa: CASSWGRRGMNEQFF
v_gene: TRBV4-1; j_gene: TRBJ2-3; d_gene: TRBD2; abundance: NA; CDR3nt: TGCGCCAGCAGCCAGACCCCTGCGGGGGGCACAGATACGCAGTATTTT; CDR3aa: CASSQTPAGGTDTQYF
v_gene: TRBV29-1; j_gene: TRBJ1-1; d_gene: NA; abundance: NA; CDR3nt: TGCAGCGCTGGACATCTTGAAGCTTTCTTT; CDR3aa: CSAGHLEAFF
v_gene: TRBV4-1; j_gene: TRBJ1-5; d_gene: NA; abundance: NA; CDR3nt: TGCGCCAGCAGCCAAGAAATAGGTGGCAGGGGAAGCCAGCCCCAGCATTTT; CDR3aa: CASSQEIGGRGSQPQHF
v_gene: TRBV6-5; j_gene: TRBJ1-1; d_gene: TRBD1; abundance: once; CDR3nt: TGTGCCAGCAGTTTGACCGGGACAGGGGGCACTGAAGCTTTCTTT; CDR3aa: CASSLTGTGGTEAFF
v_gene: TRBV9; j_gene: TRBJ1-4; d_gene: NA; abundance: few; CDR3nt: TGTGCCAGCAGCGGTCGGGGGGGTCCCGGTGGTGAAAAACTGTTTTTT; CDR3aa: CASSGRGGPGGEKLFF
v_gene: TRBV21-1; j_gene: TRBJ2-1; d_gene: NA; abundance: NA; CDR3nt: TGTGCCAGCAGCGCGGGCAGGGGAGCATTCTGTAGCGACAATGAGCAGTTCTTC; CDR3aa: CASSAGRGAFCSDNEQFF
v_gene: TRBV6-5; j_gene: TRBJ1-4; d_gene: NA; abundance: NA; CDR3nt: TGTGCCAGCAGTTACGTCGGAGCTAATGAAAAACTGTTTTTT; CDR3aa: CASSYVGANEKLFF
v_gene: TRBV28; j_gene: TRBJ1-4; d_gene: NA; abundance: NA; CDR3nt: TGTGCCACCGGTCCCTCGCGAGGAAAACTGTTTTTT; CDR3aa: CATGPSRGKLFF
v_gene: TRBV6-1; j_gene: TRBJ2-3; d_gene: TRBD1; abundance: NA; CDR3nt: TGTGCCAGCAGTGATGGCCAGGGGGCCACAGATACGCAGTATTTT; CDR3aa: CASSDGQGATDTQYF
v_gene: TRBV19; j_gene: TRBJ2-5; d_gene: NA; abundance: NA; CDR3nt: TGTGCCAGTAGTATGTTACAAGAGACCCAGTACTTC; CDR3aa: CASSMLQETQYF
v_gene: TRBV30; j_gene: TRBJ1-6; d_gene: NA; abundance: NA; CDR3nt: TGTGCCTGGAGTCGAGGTCTGCCGGGGAGCTCCTATAATTCACCCCTCCACTTT; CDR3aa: CAWSRGLPGSSYNSPLHF
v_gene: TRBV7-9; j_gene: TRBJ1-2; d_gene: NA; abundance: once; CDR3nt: TGTGCCAGCAGCTTAGAGGGCAGGGATGGCTACACCTTC; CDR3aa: CASSLEGRDGYTF
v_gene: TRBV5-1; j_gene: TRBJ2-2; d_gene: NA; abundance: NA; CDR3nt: TGCGCCAGCAGCTTGGTAGTTAGCGGGACAGCGAACACCGGGGAGCTGTTTTTT; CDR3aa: CASSLVVSGTANTGELFF
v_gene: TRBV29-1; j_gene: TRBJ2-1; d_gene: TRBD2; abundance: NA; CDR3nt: TGCAGCGTCCTGGGACTAGCGGGGGAAGCCCTAAACAATGAGCAGTTCTTC; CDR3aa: CSVLGLAGEALNNEQFF
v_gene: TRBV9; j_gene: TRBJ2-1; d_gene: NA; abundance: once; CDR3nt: TGTGCCAGCAGCGTTGGCGGGGCGCCCAATGAGCAGTTCTTC; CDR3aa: CASSVGGAPNEQFF
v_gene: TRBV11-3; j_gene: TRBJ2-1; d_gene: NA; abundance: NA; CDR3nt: TGTGCCAGCACCACTCAGGGTATCGGCTACAATGAGCAGTTCTTC; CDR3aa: CASTTQGIGYNEQFF
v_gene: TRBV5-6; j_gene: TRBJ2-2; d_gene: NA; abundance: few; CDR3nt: TGTGCCAGCAGCCGACCCAAACAGGGTCGAGACACCGGGGAGCTGTTTTTT; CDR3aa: CASSRPKQGRDTGELFF
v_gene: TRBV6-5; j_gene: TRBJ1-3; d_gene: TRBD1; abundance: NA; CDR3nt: TGTGCCAGCAGTGACTGGACAGGGGCAGGAAACACCATATATTTT; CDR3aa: CASSDWTGAGNTIYF
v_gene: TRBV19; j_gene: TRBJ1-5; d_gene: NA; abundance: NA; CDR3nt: TGTGCCAGTAGTATTTCTCGTCCCAATCAGCCCCAGCATTTT; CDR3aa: CASSISRPNQPQHF